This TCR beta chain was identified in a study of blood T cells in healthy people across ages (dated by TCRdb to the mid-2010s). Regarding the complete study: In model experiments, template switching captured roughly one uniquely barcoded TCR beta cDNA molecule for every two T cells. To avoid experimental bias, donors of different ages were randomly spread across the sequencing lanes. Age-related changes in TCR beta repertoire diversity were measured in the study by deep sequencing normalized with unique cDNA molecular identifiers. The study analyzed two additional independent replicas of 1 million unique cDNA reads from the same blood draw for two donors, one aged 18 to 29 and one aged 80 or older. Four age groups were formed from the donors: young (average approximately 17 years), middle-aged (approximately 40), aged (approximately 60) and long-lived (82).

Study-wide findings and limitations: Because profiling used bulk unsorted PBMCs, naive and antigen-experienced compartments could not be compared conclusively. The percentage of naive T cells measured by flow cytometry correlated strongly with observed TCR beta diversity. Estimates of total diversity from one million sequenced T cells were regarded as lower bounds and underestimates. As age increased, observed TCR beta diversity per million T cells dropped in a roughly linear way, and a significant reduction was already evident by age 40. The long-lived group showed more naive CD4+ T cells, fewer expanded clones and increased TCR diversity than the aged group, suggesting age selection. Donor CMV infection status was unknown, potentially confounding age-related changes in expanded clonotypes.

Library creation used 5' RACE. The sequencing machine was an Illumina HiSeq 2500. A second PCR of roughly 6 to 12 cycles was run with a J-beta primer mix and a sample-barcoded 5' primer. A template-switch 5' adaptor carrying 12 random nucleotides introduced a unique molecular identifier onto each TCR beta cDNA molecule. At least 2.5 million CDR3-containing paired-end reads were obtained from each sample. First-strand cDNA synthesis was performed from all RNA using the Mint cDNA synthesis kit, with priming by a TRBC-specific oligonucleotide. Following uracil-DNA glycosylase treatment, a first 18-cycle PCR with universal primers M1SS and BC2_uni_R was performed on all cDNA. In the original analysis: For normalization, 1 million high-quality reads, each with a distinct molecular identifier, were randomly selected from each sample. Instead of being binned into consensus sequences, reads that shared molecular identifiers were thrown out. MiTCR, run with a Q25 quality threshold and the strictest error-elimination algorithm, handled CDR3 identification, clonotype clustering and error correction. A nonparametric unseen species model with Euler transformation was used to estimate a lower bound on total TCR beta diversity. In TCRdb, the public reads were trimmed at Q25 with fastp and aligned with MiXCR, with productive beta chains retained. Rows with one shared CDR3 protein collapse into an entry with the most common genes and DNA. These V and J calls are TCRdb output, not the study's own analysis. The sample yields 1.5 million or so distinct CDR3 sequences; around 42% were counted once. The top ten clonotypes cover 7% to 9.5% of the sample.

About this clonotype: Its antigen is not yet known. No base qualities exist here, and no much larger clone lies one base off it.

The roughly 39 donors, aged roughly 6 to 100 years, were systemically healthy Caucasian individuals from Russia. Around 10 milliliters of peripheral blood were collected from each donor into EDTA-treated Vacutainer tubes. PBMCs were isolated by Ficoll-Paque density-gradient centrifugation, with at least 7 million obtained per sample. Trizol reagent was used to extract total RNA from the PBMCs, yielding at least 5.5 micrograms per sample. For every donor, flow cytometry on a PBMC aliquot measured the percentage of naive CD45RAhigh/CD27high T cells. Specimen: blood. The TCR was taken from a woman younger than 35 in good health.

The DNA sequence is given as TGTGCCAGCAGCTTTGTTCTCAATGAGCAGTTCTTC. The translation is CASSFVLNEQFF. In this chain, TRBV11-1 is recombined with TRBJ2-1, with no confident D gene call. Per the germline V gene (reference sequence), SGHAT is the CDR1 and FQDESV is the CDR2. V is reduced by 3 bases and J by 6 bases, leaving a spacing of 6 bases between them. From its cysteine to its phenylalanine, the CDR3 spans 12 amino acids. The sequence is cut down to CDR3 DNA, 36 bases in frame from base 1.